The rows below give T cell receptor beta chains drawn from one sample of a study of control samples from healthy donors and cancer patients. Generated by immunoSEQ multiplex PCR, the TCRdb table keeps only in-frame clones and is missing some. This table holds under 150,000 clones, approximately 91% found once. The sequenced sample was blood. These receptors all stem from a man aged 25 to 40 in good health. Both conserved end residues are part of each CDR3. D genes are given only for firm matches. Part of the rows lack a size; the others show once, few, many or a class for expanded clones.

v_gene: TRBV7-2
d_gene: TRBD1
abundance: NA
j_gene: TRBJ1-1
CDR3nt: TGTGCCAGCAGCTGGGGACAGTCGAACACTGAAGCTTTCTTT
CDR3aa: CASSWGQSNTEAFF

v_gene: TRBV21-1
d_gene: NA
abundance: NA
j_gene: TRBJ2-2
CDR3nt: TGTGCCAGCAGCAAGCCAACCGGGACTAGCGGGAGTACGTACACCGGGGAGCTGTTTTTT
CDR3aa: CASSKPTGTSGSTYTGELFF

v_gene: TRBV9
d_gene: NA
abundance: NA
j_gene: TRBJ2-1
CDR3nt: TGTGCCAGCAGCGCCCTTCCTGGATACAATGAGCAGTTCTTC
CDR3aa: CASSALPGYNEQFF

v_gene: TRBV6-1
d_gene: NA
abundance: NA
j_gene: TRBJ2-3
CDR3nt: TGTGCCAGCAGTGAACGGGTGAAACGGGACACAGATACGCAGTATTTT
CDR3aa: CASSERVKRDTDTQYF

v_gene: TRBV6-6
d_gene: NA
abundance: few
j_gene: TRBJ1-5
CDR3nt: TGTGCCAGCAGTTACAGAGGGGTCAATAGCAATCAGCCCCAGCATTTT
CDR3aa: CASSYRGVNSNQPQHF

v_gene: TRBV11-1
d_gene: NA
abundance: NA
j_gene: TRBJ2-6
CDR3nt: TGTGCCAGCAGCCCGTCTGGGGCCAACGTCCTGACTTTC
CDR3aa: CASSPSGANVLTF

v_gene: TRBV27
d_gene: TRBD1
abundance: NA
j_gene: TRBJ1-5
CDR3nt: TGTGCCAGCAGTTTAACAGGGGGCATGCCGCCCCAGCATTTT
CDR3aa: CASSLTGGMPPQHF

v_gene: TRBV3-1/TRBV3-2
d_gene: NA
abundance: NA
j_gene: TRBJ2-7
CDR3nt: TGTGCCAGCAGCCAACCCGGGGGCTACGAGCAGTACTTC
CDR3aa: CASSQPGGYEQYF

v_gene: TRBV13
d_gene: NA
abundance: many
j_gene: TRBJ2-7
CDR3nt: TGTGCCAGCAGCTCAGGCAGGGGCTACGAGCAGTACTTC
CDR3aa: CASSSGRGYEQYF

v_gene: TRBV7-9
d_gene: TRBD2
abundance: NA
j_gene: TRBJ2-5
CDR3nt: TGTGCCAGCAGCCCAAGCGGACTAGAAAAACGCAGATCCCAAGAGACCCAGTACTTC
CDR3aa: CASSPSGLEKRRSQETQYF

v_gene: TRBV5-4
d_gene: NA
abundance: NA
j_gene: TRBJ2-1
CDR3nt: TGTGCCAGCAGCCATCGGCTAGGTCGGGGCAATGAGCAGTTCTTC
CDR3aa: CASSHRLGRGNEQFF

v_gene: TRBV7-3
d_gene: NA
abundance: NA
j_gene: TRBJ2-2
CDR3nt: TGTGCCAGCAGCTTGGGGGCGATCCAAAACACCGGGGAGCTGTTTTTT
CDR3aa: CASSLGAIQNTGELFF

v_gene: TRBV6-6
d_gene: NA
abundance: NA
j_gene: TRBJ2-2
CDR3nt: TGTGCCGCCCATTCTCCCAGAAACACCGGGGAGCTGTTTTTT
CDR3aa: CAAHSPRNTGELFF